A single sample is the source of the 16 T cell receptor beta chains below, sequenced in a study of healthy donors' naive CD4 and CD8 T cells. Starting from about 0.45 ug of total RNA, TCR libraries were made with linear amplification. One entry per CDR3 protein results from TCRdb running MiXCR on the reads. The data show approximately 180,000 distinct CDR3 sequences, nearly 75% seen once. Sequencing was done on a sample of naive CD4+ and CD8+ T cells sorted from blood, pooled from several donors. These receptors came from a pool of human donors in good health; the sample pools cells from several healthy donors.

The chain combines TRBV6-1 with TRBJ2-7; D is perhaps TRBD2 (5 bases). The CDR3 sequence is 15 residues long. Germline CDR1 MNHNS, CDR2 SASEGT. V lost 1 base and J lost 3, with 13 bases in between. The CDR3, as DNA: TGTGCCAGCAGTGAAGGCTCCGGGGTGGGCTACGAGCAGTACTTC. Protein sequence: CASSEGSGVGYEQYF.

V gene TRBV6-6 combines with J gene TRBJ1-5; D might be TRBD1 (6 bases). Between the trimmed V and J ends, which lost 7 bases and 5 bases, there was a span of 24 bases. The CDR3 totals 17 residues. The germline V gene encodes CDR1 MNHNY and CDR2 SVGAGI (reference sequence). The CDR3: CASTHEPGPTGHQPQHF. Written as DNA, the CDR3 is TGTGCCAGCACCCACGAACCGGGACCCACAGGGCATCAGCCCCAGCATTTT.

The chain uses TRBV29-1 and TRBJ1-5; unclear D gene. The CDR3 covers 13 residues. Trimming took off 6 bases at V and 1 base at J, with 10 bases between the two ends. Germline V lookup: CDR1 SQVTM, CDR2 ANQGSEA. The DNA of the CDR3 is TGCAGCGTAGCGACGGGAAGCAATCAGCCCCAGCATTTT. Its translation is CSVATGSNQPQHF.

The chain carries TRBV7-2 and TRBJ2-1, with D perhaps given as TRBD1 or TRBD2 (5 bases each). CDR3 length equals 13 residues. The germline V gene encodes CDR1 SGHTA and CDR2 FQGNSA. Trimming took off 4 bases at V and 9 bases at J, with 13 bases between the two ends. This chain's CDR3 is CASSSDPRGEQFF. In DNA form, the CDR3 reads TGTGCCAGCAGCTCCGACCCGAGGGGTGAGCAGTTCTTC.

CDR3 protein: CSVEPFMNTEAFF. The CDR3 coding sequence is TGCAGCGTTGAGCCCTTTATGAACACTGAAGCTTTCTTT. The gene calls are TRBV29-1 and TRBJ1-1, with D hard to call. Trimming left V 3 bases short and J 0 bases short, with 8 bases between. The germline V gene encodes CDR1 SQVTM and CDR2 ANQGSEA. This CDR3 has 13 residues.

The chain couples TRBV19 to TRBJ2-5; D unclear. The germline V gene encodes CDR1 LNHDA and CDR2 SQIVND (reference sequence). V lost 3 bases to trimming and J lost 0 bases, with 5 bases between them. The CDR3 has 13 residues. The CDR3 nucleotides are TGTGCCAGTAGTATGGGGTACCAAGAGACCCAGTACTTC. This sequence encodes CASSMGYQETQYF.

The V gene is TRBV30, the J gene TRBJ2-1; D ambiguous. Germline V gene sequence: CDR1 GTSNPN, CDR2 SVGIG (reference sequence). The V gene lost 0 bases and the J gene lost 7 bases, with 7 bases spanning the gap. This CDR3 is 12 amino acids long. The CDR3 DNA reads as TGTGCCTGGAGTGTACAAGCAAATGAGCAGTTCTTC. Protein sequence: CAWSVQANEQFF.

J is TRBJ2-7 and V is TRBV28; TRBD1 might be the D (5 bases). V dropped 1 base and J dropped 6 bases, with 13 bases sitting between them. Germline CDR1 MDHEN, CDR2 SYDVKM. The CDR3 runs to 14 residues. The CDR3 loop is CASSLLVGVGEQYF. CDR3 DNA sequence: TGTGCCAGCAGTTTATTGGTAGGGGTAGGCGAGCAGTACTTC.

This chain joins TRBV30 and TRBJ1-2; D perhaps matches TRBD1 (6 bases). Trimming took off 3 bases at V and 7 bases at J, with 21 bases between the two ends. The CDR3 consists of 15 residues. Germline-derived CDR1 and CDR2 are GTSNPN and SVGIG (reference sequence). CDR3 sequence: CAWRDRGQGVSGYTF. DNA of the CDR3: TGTGCCTGGAGGGATCGGGGACAAGGAGTGAGTGGCTACACCTTC.

The chain combines TRBV11-1 with TRBJ2-7, with no clear D. Germline V gene sequence: CDR1 SGHAT, CDR2 FQDESV (reference sequence). Trimming stripped 3 bases from V and 3 bases from J, with 12 bases between. CDR3 length: 14 residues. The CDR3 here is CASSLAAVGYEQYF. The DNA of the CDR3 is TGTGCCAGCAGCTTGGCCGCGGTGGGCTACGAGCAGTACTTC.

J is TRBJ1-2 and V is TRBV29-1, with D unresolved. This CDR3 is built from 15 residues. V lost 0 bases to trimming and J lost 5 bases, with 16 bases between them. Germline V CDR1 and CDR2: SQVTM, ANQGSEA. CDR3 residues: CSVEDLARQKYGYTF. CDR3 bases: TGCAGCGTTGAAGATTTAGCCCGGCAGAAGTATGGCTACACCTTC.

This clonotype has just a few counts. The V call is TRBV15, the J call TRBJ2-7; D might be TRBD1 (6 bases). CDR1 is LNHNV and CDR2 is YYDKDF in the germline V gene (reference sequence). The CDR3 covers 14 residues. Trimming cost V 1 base and J 0 bases, with 7 bases left between them. The CDR3 spells CATSRGDTSYEQYF. CDR3 in DNA: TGTGCCACCAGCAGAGGGGACACCTCCTACGAGCAGTACTTC.

This chain joins TRBV15 and TRBJ1-5, with 7 nucleotides matching TRBD1. Germline assignment: CDR1 LNHNV and CDR2 YYDKDF (reference sequence). With V trimmed by 1 base and J by 6 bases, 9 bases remained unmatched. The CDR3 has 16 amino acids. The CDR3 sequence is CATSRGLTGFGQPQHF. The DNA of the CDR3 is TGTGCCACCAGCAGAGGACTGACAGGGTTCGGTCAGCCCCAGCATTTT. The full variable domain, completed using reference TRBV15 and TRBJ1-5, is DAMVIQNPRYQVTQFGKPVTLSCSQTLNHNVMYWYQQKSSQAPKLLFHYYDKDFNNEADTPDNFQSRRPNTSFCFLDIRSPGLGDTAMYLCATSRGLTGFGQPQHFGDGTRLSIL.

The chain recombines TRBV29-1 with TRBJ2-1; D unclear. This CDR3 is built from 15 residues. V lost 3 bases and J lost 0, with 12 bases in between. Germline V gives CDR1 SQVTM, CDR2 ANQGSEA. The CDR3 region is CSVDLRPGSYNEQFF. CDR3 bases: TGCAGCGTTGATTTAAGGCCGGGCTCCTACAATGAGCAGTTCTTC.

This chain joins TRBV6-5 and TRBJ2-1; 13 positions match TRBD2. The CDR3 runs 16 residues. V was pared by 3 bases and J by 8 bases, with 7 bases of the junction left unmatched. In germline, CDR1 is MNHEY, CDR2 SVGAGI. DNA for the CDR3: TGTGCCAGCAGTTATCGGAGGACTAGCGGGAGCGATGAGCAGTTCTTC. As protein: CASSYRRTSGSDEQFF.

The J gene is TRBJ2-7, the V gene TRBV6-5; 9 positions agree with TRBD1. The CDR3 spans 15 residues. The germline CDR1 and CDR2 sequences are MNHEY and SVGAGI. After removal of 0 bases from V and 4 bases from J, the junction contained 4 bases not matched to a gene. The DNA for the CDR3 is TGTGCCAGCAGTTACTCCGGGACAGGGAGATACGAGCAGTACTTC. Amino acids: CASSYSGTGRYEQYF.